This is a list of T cell receptor beta chains from one sample in a study of Ad26.COV2.S vaccination and SARS-CoV-2 variants. Profiling relied on immunoSEQ multiplex PCR, and the TCRdb table lists in-frame clones only, not all of them. The table has hundreds of thousands of clones, 80% to 95% seen once. Specimen: peripheral blood, collected in a trial of Ad26.COV2.S vaccine versus placebo. The receptors were sampled from a person aged 18-60 years who received the Ad26.COV2.S COVID-19 vaccine or a placebo. CDR3s include the opening cysteine and the closing phenylalanine or tryptophan. Each record gives: D gene, clone size, J gene, V gene, CDR3 DNA, CDR3 protein. D genes are given only for firm matches. The size entry is marked missing in some rows and otherwise reads once, few, many or a size class.

TRBD2	NA	TRBJ2-1	TRBV10-1	TGCGCCAGCAGTTTTAGCGGGAATTACAATGAGCAGTTCTTC	CASSFSGNYNEQFF
NA	NA	TRBJ2-7	TRBV19	TGTGCCAGTAGTCCTCCCCGAGGCGGAGAGCAGTACTTC	CASSPPRGGEQYF
TRBD2	once	TRBJ2-7	TRBV6-2/TRBV6-3	TGTGCCAGCAGTTTTCGGACTAGCGCTTCCTACGAGCAGTACTTC	CASSFRTSASYEQYF
NA	NA	TRBJ2-3	TRBV11-2	TGTGCCAGCAGCTTCTCGGGGGGCTACACAGATACGCAGTATTTT	CASSFSGGYTDTQYF
TRBD2	NA	TRBJ2-5	TRBV11-2	TGTGCCAGCAGCTTAGATCTGGGGGTAGCGGGGGGAAGCGAGACCCAGTACTTC	CASSLDLGVAGGSETQYF
TRBD1	NA	TRBJ2-3	TRBV5-1	TGCGCCAGCAGCTCTTTGACAGGGGGCCACACAGATACGCAGTATTTT	CASSSLTGGHTDTQYF
NA	NA	TRBJ1-2	TRBV9	TGTGCCAGCAGCGTCAACCCGGACCTGTCCACAGATGGCTACACCTTC	CASSVNPDLSTDGYTF
NA	NA	TRBJ2-7	TRBV5-4	TGTGCCAGCAGCTTGGGACCGGAGCAGTACTTC	CASSLGPEQYF
NA	NA	TRBJ2-2	TRBV7-9	TGTGCCAGCAGCTTAGCTCACAGGGCGGGCACCGGGGAGCTGTTTTTT	CASSLAHRAGTGELFF
NA	NA	TRBJ1-5	TRBV19	TGTGCCAGTAGTCACCCCCACCCCGGCCGGGACAATCAGCCCCAGCATTTT	CASSHPHPGRDNQPQHF
NA	NA	TRBJ2-1	TRBV4-2	TGTGCCAGCAGCCAAGATCCGGGTATTTACAATGAGCAGTTCTTC	CASSQDPGIYNEQFF
NA	NA	TRBJ2-1	TRBV12-5	TGTGCTAGTGGTTTGGACCCGGGTCCCTTGGTTGGGAACAATGAGCAGTTCTTC	CASGLDPGPLVGNNEQFF
NA	NA	TRBJ1-1	TRBV30	TGTGCCTGGAATGAGGTATACACTGAAGCTTTCTTT	CAWNEVYTEAFF
NA	NA	TRBJ1-1	TRBV5-1	TGCGCCAGCAGCTTGGGTCGGCAGGGAAGTGCTGAAGCTTTCTTT	CASSLGRQGSAEAFF
NA	NA	TRBJ1-5	TRBV12-3/TRBV12-4	TGTGCCAGCAGTTCTGGTCAGCCCCAGCATTTT	CASSSGQPQHF
TRBD2	NA	TRBJ2-3	TRBV7-9	TGTGCCAGCAGCCTGGCGTCGTTGCGGGGGAGCACAGATACGCAGTATTTT	CASSLASLRGSTDTQYF
NA	NA	TRBJ1-1	TRBV19	TGTGCCAGTAGTTGGTCAGTTAACACTGAAGCTTTCTTT	CASSWSVNTEAFF
NA	NA	TRBJ2-7	TRBV4-1	TGCGCCAGCAGCCTCGAACTCCGGTCTTCCTACGAGCAGTACTTC	CASSLELRSSYEQYF
NA	once	TRBJ2-2	TRBV15	TGTGCCACCAGCAGGACTCCGGCAGGTTCGGGCACCGGGGAGCTGTTTTTT	CATSRTPAGSGTGELFF
NA	NA	TRBJ2-5	TRBV18	TGTGCCAGCTCACGACTCGCAAGCTTCGGAGAGACCCAGTACTTC	CASSRLASFGETQYF
NA	NA	TRBJ2-7	TRBV27	TGTGCCAGCAGTCACGGTGGCGAGCAGTACTTC	CASSHGGEQYF
TRBD1	NA	TRBJ2-7	TRBV27	TGTGCCAGGATCCAGGGGGCTCCCCCCTACGAGCAGTACTTC	CARIQGAPPYEQYF
TRBD2	NA	TRBJ2-3	TRBV7-2	TGTGCCAGCAGCACTGGACTAGCGGGGGTCACAGATACGCAGTATTTT	CASSTGLAGVTDTQYF
TRBD1	NA	TRBJ2-2	TRBV5-1	TGCGCCAGCAGCTACAACAGGGGGCAGAACGGGGAGCTGTTTTTT	CASSYNRGQNGELFF
NA	NA	TRBJ1-4	TRBV10-3	TGTGCCACGAGAACGGGACGTCAGAATGAAAAACTGTTTTTT	CATRTGRQNEKLFF
NA	NA	TRBJ1-1	TRBV28	TGTGCCAGCAGTTTCGGACCTGAAGCTTTCTTT	CASSFGPEAFF
NA	NA	TRBJ1-1	TRBV30	TGTGCCTGGAGTGCACCAGAGATAGGCGGGGGAGCTTTCTTT	CAWSAPEIGGGAFF
NA	NA	TRBJ2-7	TRBV18	TGTGCCAGCTCACCCCCCGGGACCGATTATGACGCCTACGAGCAGTACTTC	CASSPPGTDYDAYEQYF
NA	NA	TRBJ2-3	TRBV12-3/TRBV12-4	TGTGCCAGCAGTCCCGCAGGGAATACGCAGTATTTT	CASSPAGNTQYF
NA	NA	TRBJ1-1	TRBV7-9	TGTGCCAGCAGCTACTCGAACACTGAAGCTTTCTTT	CASSYSNTEAFF
TRBD2	NA	TRBJ2-1	TRBV6-5	TGTGCCAGCAGTTACTCTGGCGGGGGTTGGGATGAGCAGTTCTTC	CASSYSGGGWDEQFF
NA	NA	TRBJ2-7	TRBV15	TGTGCCACCAGCAGAGGTGGGAGGCGAGGCTCCTACGAGCAGTACTTC	CATSRGGRRGSYEQYF
TRBD2	NA	TRBJ2-2	TRBV4-3	TGCGCCAGCAGCCAAACTACCGGGACTAGCGGGTACGGGGAGCTGTTTTTT	CASSQTTGTSGYGELFF
TRBD1	NA	TRBJ2-7	TRBV4-3	TGCGCCAGCAGCCTAAAGGGACAGGGGGCCCACGAGCAGTACTTC	CASSLKGQGAHEQYF
NA	NA	TRBJ1-5	TRBV18	TGTGCCAGCTCACCATTGCCACAGGGAAATCAGCCCCAGCATTTT	CASSPLPQGNQPQHF